This T cell receptor (beta chain) was captured by sequencing in a study of breast tumors, draining lymph nodes, adjacent tissues. About this clonotype itself: Its target is unknown.

Breast cancer patients provided tissue from their axillary draining lymph nodes. TCRdb fed the multiplex PCR reads into MiXCR, producing one record per CDR3 protein. Found here are more than 250,000 distinct CDR3 sequences, over 25% of them singletons; the top ten hold 1.1%. The study's findings and limits: Data only fit, rather than demonstrated, lymph node origin of most tumor T cells. Compared with lymph nodes, tumors were less diverse; compared with nontumor tissue, more. Luminal-like breast cancer showed significantly greater tumor-nontumor repertoire similarity than basal-like breast cancer did.

The sequencing input was axillary lymph node tissue. The TCR was taken from a female donor with breast cancer. Some clones in this sample may be carry-over from other donors' samples.

CDR3 nucleotide sequence: TGTGCCAGCAGTTACTCGATTACTAGCGGGAGCACCCTTGGCGAGACCCAGTACTTC. This gives the protein CASSYSITSGSTLGETQYF. The chain is built from TRBV6-2 or TRBV6-3 and TRBJ2-5, with 11 bases fitting TRBD2. The germline CDR1 and CDR2 sequences are MNHEY and SVGEGT. The CDR3 has 19 residues. With 0 bases clipped from V and 5 bases from J, the junction kept 14 bases outside the gene matches.